The rows below give T cell receptor beta chains drawn from one sample of a study of T-cell reconstitution after alpha-beta-depleted transplantation in children. One entry per CDR3 protein results from TCRdb running MiXCR on the PCR reads. The table has nearly 550,000 distinct CDR3 sequences, around 16% seen once. Sequencing used PBMCs from the stem cell graft donor, obtained from the stem cell graft. Every receptor here comes from a human donor who donated a stem cell graft to a child with acute lymphoblastic leukemia. CDR3s include the opening cysteine and the closing phenylalanine or tryptophan. Each record gives: D gene, J gene, clone size, V gene, CDR3 protein, CDR3 DNA. A D gene is named only where the DNA matches it firmly. Size tells how often a clone was seen (once, few, many) or the class of an expanded clone, and some rows leave it out.

>TRBD2|TRBJ2-5|many|TRBV7-9
CASSTGTGGRGLAGVQETQYF
TGTGCCAGCAGCACCGGGACAGGGGGAAGAGGACTAGCGGGAGTCCAGGAGACCCAGTACTTC
>TRBD2|TRBJ2-1|few|TRBV9
CASSPTSGRSSYNEQFF
TGTGCCAGCAGCCCGACTAGCGGGAGGAGCTCCTACAATGAGCAGTTCTTC
>NA|TRBJ2-5|NA|TRBV11-1
CASSLSPDAGLQGNYQETQYF
TGTGCCAGCAGCTTATCCCCCGACGCGGGACTCCAGGGAAATTACCAAGAGACCCAGTACTTC
>TRBD1|TRBJ2-5|NA|TRBV5-1
CASSRTGFQETQYF
TGCGCCAGCAGCCGGACAGGGTTCCAAGAGACCCAGTACTTC
>TRBD2|TRBJ2-1|NA|TRBV5-1
CASSLRVSGSIYEQFF
TGCGCCAGCAGCTTGAGAGTGAGCGGGAGTATCTATGAGCAGTTCTTC
>TRBD2|TRBJ2-7|NA|TRBV27
CASSLSGGGTYEQYF
TGTGCCAGCAGTTTATCTGGCGGGGGTACCTACGAGCAGTACTTC
>TRBD2|TRBJ2-1|many|TRBV12-3/TRBV12-4
CASSLGAGAGYNEQFF
TGTGCCAGCAGTTTAGGTGCGGGAGCGGGGTACAATGAGCAGTTCTTC
>TRBD2|TRBJ2-7|NA|TRBV5-1
CASSSGLAGASYEQYF
TGCGCCAGCAGCTCAGGACTAGCGGGGGCTTCCTACGAGCAGTACTTC
>NA|TRBJ2-3|few|TRBV9
CASSVLSRADYTDTQYF
TGTGCCAGCAGCGTATTAAGTAGAGCGGATTACACAGATACGCAGTATTTT
>TRBD1|TRBJ1-6|NA|TRBV7-9
CASSFRDSGQLAPLHF
TGTGCCAGCAGCTTTCGGGACAGCGGTCAATTGGCACCCCTCCACTTT
>NA|TRBJ2-7|NA|TRBV20-1
CSARERGASLREQYF
TGCAGTGCTAGAGAGAGGGGGGCTAGCTTAAGGGAGCAGTACTTC
>TRBD2|TRBJ2-7|NA|TRBV6-5
CASSWSTSGSYEQYF
TGTGCCAGCAGTTGGTCGACTAGCGGGTCCTACGAGCAGTACTTC
>TRBD1|TRBJ1-2|many|TRBV27
CASSLNRGQGGYTF
TGTGCCAGCAGTTTGAACAGGGGGCAGGGTGGCTACACCTTC
>NA|TRBJ2-2|few|TRBV12-3/TRBV12-4
CASSLAPPNTGELFF
TGTGCCAGCAGTTTGGCCCCACCGAACACCGGGGAGCTGTTTTTT
>NA|TRBJ2-7|NA|TRBV7-6
CASSLGLPGRTYEQYF
TGTGCCAGCAGCTTAGGACTCCCCGGCAGAACTTACGAGCAGTACTTC
>NA|TRBJ2-1|NA|TRBV12-3/TRBV12-4
CASSPLRINEQFF
TGTGCCAGCAGCCCCCTCCGAATCAATGAGCAGTTCTTC
>NA|TRBJ1-1|many|TRBV7-9
CASSLVGDSAEAFF
TGTGCCAGCAGCTTAGTGGGAGATTCAGCTGAAGCTTTCTTT
>TRBD1|TRBJ2-2|few|TRBV5-1
CASSLSRQGTNTGELFF
TGCGCCAGCAGCTTGTCGCGACAGGGGACGAACACCGGGGAGCTGTTTTTT
>NA|TRBJ2-7|NA|TRBV5-4
CASSGGPRGSYEQYF
TGTGCCAGCAGCGGGGGACCCCGGGGGAGTTACGAGCAGTACTTC
>TRBD2|TRBJ2-2|NA|TRBV9
CASSGGGPDTGELFF
TGTGCCAGCAGCGGGGGAGGGCCGGACACCGGGGAGCTGTTTTTT
>NA|TRBJ2-3|few|TRBV6-1
CAASSLGTDTQYF
TGTGCCGCCTCCTCCCTTGGAACAGATACGCAGTATTTT
>NA|TRBJ1-5|few|TRBV11-1
CASSLGSFQGRPSNQPQHF
TGTGCCAGCAGCTTAGGTTCGTTCCAGGGGCGGCCGAGCAATCAGCCCCAGCATTTT